One sample yielded the 27 T cell receptor beta chains listed below, sequenced in a study of cytomegalovirus exposure and HLA in healthy donors. It was with 60 Vbeta and 13 Jbeta primers that the PCR ran. Sequencing was performed with immunoSEQ multiplex PCR; in TCRdb, only in-frame clones are kept and a portion is missing. The table includes approximately 77,000 clones, roughly 70% detected once. The sample comprised PBMCs. These receptors were collected from a man aged 55 to 70 in good health and CMV-seropositive.

The chain recombines TRBV5-4 with TRBJ2-3, with 10 bases that match TRBD1. From germline, CDR1 is SGHNT and CDR2 YYREEE (reference sequence). This CDR3 spans 15 amino acids. Unmatched junction bases numbered 4, after V lost 4 bases and J lost 2 bases. This CDR3 reads CASSQGQGPTDTQYF. CDR3 nucleotide sequence: TGTGCCAGCAGCCAGGGACAGGGGCCCACAGATACGCAGTATTTT.

This clone has a handful of counts. The gene calls are TRBV5-4 and TRBJ2-1; 9 nucleotides align to TRBD2. V was clipped by 0 bases and J by 3 bases; unmatched bases: 1. Germline V gene data show CDR1 as SGHNT and CDR2 as YYREEE (reference sequence). The CDR3 runs 15 residues. The CDR3 sequence: CASSLVAGVYNEQFF. Here the CDR3 DNA reads TGTGCCAGCAGCTTGGTAGCGGGGGTCTACAATGAGCAGTTCTTC.

The V gene is TRBV14, the J gene TRBJ2-1; no clear D gene. The CDR3 runs 12 residues. V lost 4 bases and J lost 1, with 2 bases in between. Germline V lookup: CDR1 SGHDN, CDR2 FVKESK. The DNA of the CDR3 is TGTGCCAGCAGCCCATCCTACAATGAGCAGTTCTTC. Protein sequence: CASSPSYNEQFF. The whole variable domain, filled in from reference TRBV14 and TRBJ2-1, reads EAGVTQFPSHSVIEKGQTVTLRCDPISGHDNLYWYRRVMGKEIKFLLHFVKESKQDESGMPNNRFLAERTGGTYSTLKVQPAELEDSGVYFCASSPSYNEQFFGPGTRLTVL.

The chain carries TRBV19 and TRBJ2-1; the D gene is possibly TRBD2 (5 bases). Germline CDR1 is LNHDA and CDR2 is SQIVND (reference sequence). The CDR3 sequence is 19 residues long. Trimming left V 0 bases short and J 0 bases short, with 18 bases between. CDR3 in amino acids: CASSIDVGLADNSYNEQFF. The CDR3 nucleotides read TGTGCCAGTAGTATAGATGTTGGCCTAGCTGACAACTCCTACAATGAGCAGTTCTTC.

The CDR3 sequence: CASSDRTSGSFNEQFF. CDR3 sequence (DNA): TGTGCCAGCAGTGACCGGACTAGCGGGAGTTTTAATGAGCAGTTCTTC. The V call is TRBV25-1, the J call TRBJ2-1, with 13 bases that match TRBD2. This CDR3 comprises 16 residues. Germline V gives CDR1 MGHDK, CDR2 SYGVNS. The V and J ends lost 3 bases and 7 bases, in that order; junction bases with no gene match: 6.

The chain links TRBV10-1 to TRBJ2-3, with 15 bases identical to TRBD2. Per germline, CDR1 WNHNN and CDR2 SYGVQD (reference sequence). The CDR3 is 17 amino acids. V trimming: 5 bases; J trimming: 4 bases; junction bases outside the gene matches: 7. The CDR3 coding sequence is TGCGCCAGCAGTTCGGGACTAGCGGGGGGAGGGTCAGATACGCAGTATTTT. This sequence encodes CASSSGLAGGGSDTQYF.

The genes are TRBV28 and TRBJ1-5; a weak D match, TRBD1 (6 bases). CDR3 length: 13 amino acids. The ends were cut back, 3 bases at V and 10 bases at J, with 13 bases in the middle. Germline CDR1 and CDR2: MDHEN and SYDVKM. CDR3 in amino acids: CASSFATGRPQHF. The CDR3 DNA reads as TGTGCCAGCAGTTTTGCGACAGGACGACCCCAGCATTTT.

The chain couples TRBV30 to TRBJ2-5; D possibly corresponds to TRBD1 (6 bases). Germline V lookup: CDR1 GTSNPN, CDR2 SVGIG (reference sequence). This CDR3 region has 12 residues. Trimming took 2 bases from V and 5 from J, leaving 9 bases between them. In DNA, the CDR3 is TGTGCCTGGAGTTTTAGGGGGGAGACCCAGTACTTC. Its translation is CAWSFRGETQYF.

The chain uses TRBV19 and TRBJ1-1; D not certain. V was cut by 6 bases and J by 2 bases, with 16 bases left in between. The CDR3 loop spans 15 amino acids. Per germline, CDR1 LNHDA and CDR2 SQIVND (reference sequence). CDR3: CASRIGGISNTEAFF. CDR3 nucleotide sequence: TGTGCCAGTAGAATTGGTGGCATAAGTAACACTGAAGCTTTCTTT.

This clone has a handful of counts. The chain uses TRBV27 and TRBJ2-3; weak D call: TRBD2 (5 bases). CDR1 is MNHEY, CDR2 SMNVEV, per germline (reference sequence). The length of the CDR3 is 17 residues. The germline V and J ends were trimmed by 2 bases and 2 bases, with 17 bases remaining between them. The CDR3 DNA reads TGTGCCAGCAGTTTAGAGGGCGGGCGGAGGTTCACAGATACGCAGTATTTT. Residues: CASSLEGGRRFTDTQYF.

This chain links TRBV6-5 with TRBJ2-3; D possibly corresponds to TRBD2 (6 bases). The germline CDR1 and CDR2 sequences are MNHEY and SVGAGI. The V end was cut by 4 bases, the J end by 0 bases, with 14 bases between. The CDR3 extends over 16 amino acids. Here the CDR3 reads CASSLAEVFSTDTQYF. Here the CDR3 DNA reads TGTGCCAGCAGTTTAGCGGAAGTATTTAGCACAGATACGCAGTATTTT.

V is TRBV6-1 and J is TRBJ1-2, with 8 bases aligning to TRBD1. The germline V gene encodes CDR1 MNHNS and CDR2 SASEGT. Trimming removed 11 bases from V and 3 bases from J; junction bases left unmatched: 11. There are 14 residues in the CDR3. The CDR3 here is CAASRTGLDYGYTF. The CDR3 DNA reads TGTGCCGCCAGTCGGACAGGGCTGGACTATGGCTACACCTTC.

This chain connects TRBV4-1 to TRBJ2-5; 9 bases align to TRBD2. The V and J ends lost 2 bases and 6 bases, in that order; junction bases with no gene match: 4. There are 14 residues in the CDR3. Germline V gene sequence: CDR1 MGHRA, CDR2 YSYEKL. The CDR3 DNA is TGCGCCAGCAGCCAATGGCTAGCGGGACAGACCCAGTACTTC. Translating gives CASSQWLAGQTQYF.

CDR3 coding DNA: TGTGCCAGCAGCGTTCCCAAACAGGGTGAGCCCCAGCATTTT. It specifies CASSVPKQGEPQHF. The V gene is TRBV9, the J gene TRBJ1-5, with D perhaps TRBD1 (6 bases). The CDR3 totals 14 residues. Germline loops: CDR1 SGDLS, CDR2 YYNGEE. V gave up 2 bases and J gave up 8 bases, with 14 bases separating them. Full variable domain (outside the CDR3, taken from reference TRBV9 and TRBJ1-5): DSGVTQTPKHLITATGQRVTLRCSPRSGDLSVYWYQQSLDQGLQFLIQYYNGEERAKGNILERFSAQQFPDLHSELNLSSLELGDSALYFCASSVPKQGEPQHFGDGTRLSIL.

The V call is TRBV5-1, the J call TRBJ2-5; a possible D gene is TRBD2 (7 bases). CDR1 and CDR2 (germline): SGHRS, YFSETQ. CDR3 length: 15 residues. V shed 0 bases and J shed 5 bases, with 14 bases lying between them. CDR3 protein: CASSLGGGRGETQYF. CDR3 sequence (DNA): TGCGCCAGCAGCTTGGGGGGGGGCCGAGGCGAGACCCAGTACTTC.

The rearrangement joins TRBV6-5 to TRBJ1-2, with D maybe TRBD1 (6 bases). This CDR3 region has 13 residues. CDR1 and CDR2 from the germline V gene are MNHEY and SVGAGI. V was shortened by 5 bases and J by 5 bases, with 12 bases between the two germline ends. The DNA of the CDR3 is TGTGCCAGCAGTCAGGGGATGGGATATGGCTACACCTTC. It translates to CASSQGMGYGYTF.

In this sample, this clone turned up once. The V and J genes are TRBV7-2 and TRBJ2-7; 11 nucleotides line up with TRBD2. Germline V gene sequence: CDR1 SGHTA, CDR2 FQGNSA. CDR3 length: 15 residues. The trim removed 4 bases at V and 4 bases at J, leaving 6 bases unmatched. The CDR3 sequence is CASSSAGTSGYEQYF. The DNA of the CDR3 is TGTGCCAGCAGCTCAGCCGGGACTAGCGGTTACGAGCAGTACTTC. Combining the CDR3 with reference TRBV7-2 and TRBJ2-7 gives the whole variable domain GAGVSQSPSNKVTEKGKDVELRCDPISGHTALYWYRQSLGQGLEFLIYFQGNSAPDKSGLPSDRFSAERTGGSVSTLTIQRTQQEDSAVYLCASSSAGTSGYEQYFGPGTRLTVT.

This clone was seen a single time. The chain carries TRBV2 and TRBJ2-5; TRBD1 matches 8 bases. The last part of the DNA fits TRBJ2-7 better; the J call may be wrong. This CDR3 region has 15 residues. Germline values: CDR1 SNHLY, CDR2 FYNNEI. Written as DNA, the CDR3 is TGTGCCAGCAGCACAATGGGACAGGCATCCTACGAGCAGTACTTC. Its translation: CASSTMGQASYEQYF.

The chain combines TRBV27 with TRBJ2-7; D may be TRBD2 (6 bases). The V and J ends lost 5 bases and 7 bases respectively, with 21 bases between them. Germline CDR1 MNHEY, CDR2 SMNVEV (reference sequence). This CDR3 region has 15 residues. The CDR3 loop reads CASSLRGRLGGEQYF. CDR3 coding DNA: TGTGCCAGCAGTCTAAGAGGCAGACTTGGAGGGGAGCAGTACTTC.

The chain has TRBV7-9 and TRBJ2-1; TRBD2 matches at 10 bases. Trimming removed 4 bases from V and 3 bases from J; junction bases left unmatched: 3. Per the germline V gene, CDR1 is SEHNR and CDR2 is FQNEAQ (reference sequence). This CDR3 comprises 15 residues. The CDR3, as DNA: TGTGCCAGCAGCTCCGGGACTAGCGACTACAATGAGCAGTTCTTC. Amino acids: CASSSGTSDYNEQFF.

CDR3: CASSRGMVDTQYF. CDR3 bases: TGTGCCAGCAGTAGGGGTATGGTAGATACGCAGTATTTT. The V gene is TRBV27, the J gene TRBJ2-3; weak D call: TRBD1 (5 bases). Germline V gives CDR1 MNHEY, CDR2 SMNVEV (reference sequence). V was pared by 5 bases and J by 5 bases, with 11 bases between. The CDR3 has 13 amino acids.

The chain joins TRBV5-4 to TRBJ1-4; 7 bases agree with TRBD1. CDR3 length: 18 amino acids. V lost 3 bases and J lost 4; bases outside the gene matches: 15. Looked up from germline, CDR1 is SGHNT and CDR2 is YYREEE (reference sequence). The CDR3 DNA reads as TGTGCCAGCAGCTCCCGTAGATCTGGACAGGCGAATAATGAAAAACTGTTTTTT. Translation gives CASSSRRSGQANNEKLFF.

The rearrangement links TRBV7-8 to TRBJ2-7; TRBD1 agrees at 7 bases. The CDR3 is made up of 13 amino acids. V was pared by 4 bases and J by 5 bases, with 5 bases of the junction left unmatched. Germline V gene lookup returns CDR1 SGHVS and CDR2 FQNEAQ. Here the CDR3 reads CASSSDRRDEQYF. As DNA, the CDR3 is TGTGCCAGCAGCTCGGACAGGCGGGACGAGCAGTACTTC.

J is TRBJ2-3 and V is TRBV5-1; 11 positions match TRBD2. CDR1 is SGHRS and CDR2 is YFSETQ in the germline V gene. The CDR3 covers 15 residues. J gave up 4 bases and V 4 bases, and 5 bases lay outside the gene matches. The CDR3 DNA sequence: TGCGCCAGCAGCCCTACTAGCGGGAGACCAGATACGCAGTATTTT. Amino acids: CASSPTSGRPDTQYF.

As for this clone: Within the sample, other DNA sequences also encode this same CDR3. The rearrangement links TRBV5-4 to TRBJ2-1; D perhaps matches TRBD2 (6 bases). Deletions cut 3 bases from V and 0 bases from J, with 10 bases between. CDR1 is SGHNT, CDR2 YYREEE, per germline (reference sequence). This CDR3 has 15 amino acids. CDR3 amino acids: CASSSGLSSYNEQFF. The CDR3 nucleotides are TGTGCCAGCAGCTCGGGACTGAGCTCCTACAATGAGCAGTTCTTC.

The rearrangement links TRBV29-1 to TRBJ2-7; D is uncertain. Germline lookup yields CDR1 SQVTM and CDR2 ANQGSEA. V was clipped by 6 bases and J by 0 bases, with 9 bases between them. This CDR3 has 12 residues. The CDR3 nucleotides read TGCAGCGTACGCGTTTACTCCTACGAGCAGTACTTC. Amino acids: CSVRVYSYEQYF.

This chain connects TRBV2 to TRBJ2-6; TRBD2 agrees at 12 bases. V shed 6 bases, J shed 0 bases, and the junction held 12 bases outside the gene matches. Germline CDR1 is SNHLY and CDR2 is FYNNEI. CDR3 size: 20 residues. As DNA, the CDR3 is TGTGCCAGCAGGCCAGGCATGGCTAGCGGGAGGGGCTCTGGGGCCAACGTCCTGACTTTC. This gives the protein CASRPGMASGRGSGANVLTF.